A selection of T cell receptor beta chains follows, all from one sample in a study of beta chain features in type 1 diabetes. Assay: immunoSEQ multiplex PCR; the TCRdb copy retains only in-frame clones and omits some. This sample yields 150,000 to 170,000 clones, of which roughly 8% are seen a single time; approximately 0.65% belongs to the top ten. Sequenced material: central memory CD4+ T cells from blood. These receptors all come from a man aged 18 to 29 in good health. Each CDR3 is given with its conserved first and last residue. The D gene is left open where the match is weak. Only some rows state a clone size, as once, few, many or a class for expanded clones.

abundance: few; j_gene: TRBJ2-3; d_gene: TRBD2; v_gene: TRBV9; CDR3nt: TGTGCCAGCAGCCCTAATAGCGGGGACGGCACAGATACGCAGTATTTT; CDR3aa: CASSPNSGDGTDTQYF
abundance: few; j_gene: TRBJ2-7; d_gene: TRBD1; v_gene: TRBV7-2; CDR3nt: TGTGCCAGCAGCCCCGGGCAGGGGGCCTACGAGCAGTACTTC; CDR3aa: CASSPGQGAYEQYF
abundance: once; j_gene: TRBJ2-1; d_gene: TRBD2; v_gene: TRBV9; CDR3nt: TGTGCCAGCAGCCAACAAGCGGGATCGGGAAATGAGCAGTTCTTC; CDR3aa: CASSQQAGSGNEQFF
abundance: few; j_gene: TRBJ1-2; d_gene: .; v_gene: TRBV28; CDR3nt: TGTGCCAGCAGTTCAAATGGCTACACCTTC; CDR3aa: CASSSNGYTF
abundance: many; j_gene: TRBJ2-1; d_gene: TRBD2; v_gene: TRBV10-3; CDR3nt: TGTGCCATCAGTGACCGGGAGGGCGATGAGCAGTTCTTC; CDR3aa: CAISDREGDEQFF
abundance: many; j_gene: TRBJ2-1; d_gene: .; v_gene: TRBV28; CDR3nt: TGTGCCAGCAGTCGACTACGACCGTTCTTC; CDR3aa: CASSRLRPFF
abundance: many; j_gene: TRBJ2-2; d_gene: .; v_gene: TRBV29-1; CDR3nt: TGCAGCGTTGGATCTACGGAGCTGTTTTTT; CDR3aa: CSVGSTELFF
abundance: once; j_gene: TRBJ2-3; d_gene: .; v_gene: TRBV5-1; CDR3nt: TGCGCCAGCAGCTTACCCGACTCGTTTGCAGATACGCAGTATTTT; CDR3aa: CASSLPDSFADTQYF
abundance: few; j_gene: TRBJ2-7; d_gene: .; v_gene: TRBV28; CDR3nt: TGTGCCAGCGGACGAGGGGGGGGTCGATACTACGAGCAGTACTTC; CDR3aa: CASGRGGGRYYEQYF
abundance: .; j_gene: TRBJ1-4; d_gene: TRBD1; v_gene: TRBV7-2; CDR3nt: TGTGCCAGCAGCAACCCGGGACAGGGGAGGGAAAAACTGTTTTTT; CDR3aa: CASSNPGQGREKLFF
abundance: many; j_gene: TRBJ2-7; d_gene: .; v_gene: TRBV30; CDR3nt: TGTGCCTGGTCCCGACAGGCGAATGCGTACTTC; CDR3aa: CAWSRQANAYF
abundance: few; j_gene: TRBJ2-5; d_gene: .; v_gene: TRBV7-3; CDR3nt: TGTGCCAGCAGCTTATCCAACTCCCAAGAGACCCAGTACTTC; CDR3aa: CASSLSNSQETQYF
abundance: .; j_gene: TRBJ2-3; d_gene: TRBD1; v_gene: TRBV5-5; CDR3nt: TGTGCCAGCAGCGGTGGGGACAGGGGGCCGGCAGATACGCAGTATTTT; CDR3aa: CASSGGDRGPADTQYF
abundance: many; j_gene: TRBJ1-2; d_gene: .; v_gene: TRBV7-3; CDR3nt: TGTGCCAGCAGCAGAGGACAGATAATAAACTATGGCTACACCTTC; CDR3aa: CASSRGQIINYGYTF
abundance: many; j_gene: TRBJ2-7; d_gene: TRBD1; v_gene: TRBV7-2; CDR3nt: TGTGCCAGCAGCGCACCCGGACAGGGGACTTACGAGCAGTACTTC; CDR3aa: CASSAPGQGTYEQYF
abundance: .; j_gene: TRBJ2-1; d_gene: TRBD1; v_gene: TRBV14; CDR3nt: TGTGCCAGCAGCCGCGCGAGGGGACAGGGGGCTTATGAGCAGTTCTTC; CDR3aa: CASSRARGQGAYEQFF
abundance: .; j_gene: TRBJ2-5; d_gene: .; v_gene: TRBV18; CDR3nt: TGTGCCAGCTCACCTAGTGAGACCCAGTACTTC; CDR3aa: CASSPSETQYF
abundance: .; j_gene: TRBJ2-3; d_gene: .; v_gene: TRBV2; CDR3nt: TGTGCCAGCGGGGGACTCGCTAGGGATACGCAGTATTTT; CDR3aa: CASGGLARDTQYF
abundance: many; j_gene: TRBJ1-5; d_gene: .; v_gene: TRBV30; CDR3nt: TGTGCCTGGAGTGGGACAGCCCAGCCCCAGCATTTT; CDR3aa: CAWSGTAQPQHF
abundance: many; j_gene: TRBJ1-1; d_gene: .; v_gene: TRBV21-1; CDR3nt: TGTGCCAGCCCGGGGGTTAACACTGAAGCTTTCTTT; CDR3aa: CASPGVNTEAFF
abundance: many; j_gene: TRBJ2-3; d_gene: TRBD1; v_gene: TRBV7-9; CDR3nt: TGTGCCAGCAGCTTGACAGGGCCCACAGATACGCAGTATTTT; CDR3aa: CASSLTGPTDTQYF
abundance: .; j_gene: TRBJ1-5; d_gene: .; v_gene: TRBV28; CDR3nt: TGTGCCAGCAGTTTCTCACAGGCTGAGCAGCCCCAGCATTTT; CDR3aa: CASSFSQAEQPQHF
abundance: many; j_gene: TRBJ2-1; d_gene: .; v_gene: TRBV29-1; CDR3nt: TGCAGCGTTGGGGCAGGGCACAATGAGCAGTTCTTC; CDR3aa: CSVGAGHNEQFF
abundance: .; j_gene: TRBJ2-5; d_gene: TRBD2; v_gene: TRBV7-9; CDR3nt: TGTGCCAGCAGCTTAGACGTAAGCGGGAGCGGAGAGACCCAGTACTTC; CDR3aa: CASSLDVSGSGETQYF
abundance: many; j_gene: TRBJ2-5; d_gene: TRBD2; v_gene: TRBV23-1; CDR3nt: TGCGCCAGCAGCCCCGCCACGGGAGGGCAAGAGACCCAGTACTTC; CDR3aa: CASSPATGGQETQYF
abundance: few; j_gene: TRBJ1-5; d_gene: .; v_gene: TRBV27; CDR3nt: TGTGCCAGCAGGGGACACACTGGGCGTAATCAGCCCCAGCATTTT; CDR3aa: CASRGHTGRNQPQHF
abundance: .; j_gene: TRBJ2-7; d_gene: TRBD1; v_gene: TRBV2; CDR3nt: TGTGCCAGCAAATGGACAGGGACGACCTACGAGCAGTACTTC; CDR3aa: CASKWTGTTYEQYF
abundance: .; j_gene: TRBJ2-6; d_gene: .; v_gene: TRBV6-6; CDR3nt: TGTGCCAGCAGTTACGGAGATTCTGGGGCCAACGTCCTGACTTTC; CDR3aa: CASSYGDSGANVLTF
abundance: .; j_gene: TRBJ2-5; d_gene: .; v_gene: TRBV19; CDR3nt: TGTGCCAGTAGTCCCCGAACCGGGACCCAGTACTTC; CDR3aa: CASSPRTGTQYF
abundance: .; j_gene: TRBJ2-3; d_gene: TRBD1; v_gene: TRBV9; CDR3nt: TGTGCCAGCAGCGCCGGGACAGGGGTAACAGATACGCAGTATTTT; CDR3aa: CASSAGTGVTDTQYF
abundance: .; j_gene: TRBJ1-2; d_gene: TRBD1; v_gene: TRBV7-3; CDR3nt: TGTGCCAGCAGCGCCTCGGGACAGGGGGCCATAGGCTACACCTTC; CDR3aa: CASSASGQGAIGYTF
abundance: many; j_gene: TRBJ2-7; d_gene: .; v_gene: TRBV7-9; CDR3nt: TGTGCCAGCAGCTTAGGTCCAGGGGAGGGTTACGAGCAGTACTTC; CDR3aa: CASSLGPGEGYEQYF
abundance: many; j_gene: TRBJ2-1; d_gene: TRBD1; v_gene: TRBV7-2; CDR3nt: TGTGCCAGCAGCGCGGGACAGGCGCTTTCCAGGCAGTTCTTC; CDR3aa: CASSAGQALSRQFF
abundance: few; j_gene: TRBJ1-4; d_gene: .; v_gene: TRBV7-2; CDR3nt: TGTGCCAGCAGTAGGACAGTTAATGAAAAACTGTTTTTT; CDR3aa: CASSRTVNEKLFF
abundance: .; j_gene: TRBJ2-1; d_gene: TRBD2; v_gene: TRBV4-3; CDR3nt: TGCGCCAGCAGCCAAGATAGTATGGCTAGCGGGAGGGTCTCCTACAATGAGCAGTTCTTC; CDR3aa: CASSQDSMASGRVSYNEQFF
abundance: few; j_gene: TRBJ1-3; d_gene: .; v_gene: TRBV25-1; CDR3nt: TGTGCCAGCACCCCGGAGCGCTTCAACACCATATATTTT; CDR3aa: CASTPERFNTIYF
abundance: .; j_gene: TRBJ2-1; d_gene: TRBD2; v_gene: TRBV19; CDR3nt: TGTGCCAGTGAGCGGGAGTTCGGGCATGAGCAGTTCTTC; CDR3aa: CASEREFGHEQFF
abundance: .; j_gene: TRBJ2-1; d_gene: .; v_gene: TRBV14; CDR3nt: TGTGCCAGCAGCCAAGGGTTTGCAGGAGAGCAGTTCTTC; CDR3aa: CASSQGFAGEQFF
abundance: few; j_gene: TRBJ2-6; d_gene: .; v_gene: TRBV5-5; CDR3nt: TGCGCCAGCAGCCAAGGAGTATACTCAGGGGCCAACGTCCTGACTTTC; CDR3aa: CASSQGVYSGANVLTF
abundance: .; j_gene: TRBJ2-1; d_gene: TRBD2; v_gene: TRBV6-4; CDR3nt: TGTGCCAGCAGCATACTAGCGGGCGACTACAATGAGCAGTTCTTC; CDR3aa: CASSILAGDYNEQFF
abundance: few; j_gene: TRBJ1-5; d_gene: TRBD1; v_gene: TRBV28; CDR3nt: TGTGCCAGCAGTCGGACAGGCGTCCGAGATCAGCCCCAGCATTTT; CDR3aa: CASSRTGVRDQPQHF
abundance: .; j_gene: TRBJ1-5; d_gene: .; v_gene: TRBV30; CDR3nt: TGTGCCTGGAGTACAGGTTTCTGGCCCCAGCATTTT; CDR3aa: CAWSTGFWPQHF
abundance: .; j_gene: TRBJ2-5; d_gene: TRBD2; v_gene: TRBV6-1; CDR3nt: TGTGCCAGCATCCGGACTAGTAAAGAGACCCAGTACTTC; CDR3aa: CASIRTSKETQYF
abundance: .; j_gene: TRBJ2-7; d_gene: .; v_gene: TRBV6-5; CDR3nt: TGTGCCAGCAACTTGACAGGTTCCTACGAGCAGTACTTC; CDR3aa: CASNLTGSYEQYF
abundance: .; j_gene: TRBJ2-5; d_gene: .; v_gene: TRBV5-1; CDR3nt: TGCGCCAGCAGCGAGGAAGAGACCCAGTACTTC; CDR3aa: CASSEEETQYF
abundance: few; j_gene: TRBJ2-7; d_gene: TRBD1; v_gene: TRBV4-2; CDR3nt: TGTGCCAGCAGCCAGCACACCGGGACAGACTCAAACGAGCAGTACTTC; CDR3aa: CASSQHTGTDSNEQYF
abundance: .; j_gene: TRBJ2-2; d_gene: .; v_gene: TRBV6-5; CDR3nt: TGTGCCAGCACCCCCAGGACGGGGAGAGGTTCGGAGCTGTTTTTT; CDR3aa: CASTPRTGRGSELFF
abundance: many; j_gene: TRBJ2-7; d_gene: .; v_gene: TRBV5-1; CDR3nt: TGCGCCAGCAGCTTACAGCCGAATTCCTACGAGCAGTACTTC; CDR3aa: CASSLQPNSYEQYF
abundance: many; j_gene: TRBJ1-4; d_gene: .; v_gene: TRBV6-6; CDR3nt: TGTGCCAGCAGCCCAGGAGGGGATGAAAAACTGTTTTTT; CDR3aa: CASSPGGDEKLFF
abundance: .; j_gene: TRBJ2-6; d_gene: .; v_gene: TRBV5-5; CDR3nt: TGCGCCAGCAGCCATGGCAGATACTCTGGGGCCAACGTCCTGACTTTC; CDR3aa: CASSHGRYSGANVLTF
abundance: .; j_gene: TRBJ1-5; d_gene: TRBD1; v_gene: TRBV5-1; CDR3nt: TGCGCCAGCAGCCGGGACAGTAATCAGCCCCAGCATTTT; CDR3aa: CASSRDSNQPQHF